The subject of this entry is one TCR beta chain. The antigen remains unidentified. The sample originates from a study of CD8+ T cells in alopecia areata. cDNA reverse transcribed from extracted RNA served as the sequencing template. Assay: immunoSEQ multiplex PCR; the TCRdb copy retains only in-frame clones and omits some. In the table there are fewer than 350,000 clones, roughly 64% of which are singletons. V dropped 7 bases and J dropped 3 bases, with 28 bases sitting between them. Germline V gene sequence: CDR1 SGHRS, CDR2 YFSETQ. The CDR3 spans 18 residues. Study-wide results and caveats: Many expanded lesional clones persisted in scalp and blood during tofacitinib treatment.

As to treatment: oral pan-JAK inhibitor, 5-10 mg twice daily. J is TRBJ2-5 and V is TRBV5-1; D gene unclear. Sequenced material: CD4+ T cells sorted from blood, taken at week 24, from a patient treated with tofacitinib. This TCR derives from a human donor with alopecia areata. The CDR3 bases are TGCGCCAGCCACATACCCCCGCGGATGGGGATTTCCGAAGAGACCCAGTACTTC. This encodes CASHIPPRMGISEETQYF.